The clone carrying this TCR beta chain was seen a few times. The assay was immunoSEQ multiplex PCR, and TCRdb's table has in-frame clones only and misses some. The sample has 200,000 or so clones, approximately 81% seen once. The sample originates from a study of blood T cell repertoires in COVID-19. Study-level information: Both acute and convalescent COVID-19 samples were obtained from the United States, Italy and Spain.

Sample: peripheral blood. This clonotype was obtained from a man between 45 and 60 years old who had recovered from COVID-19.

CDR3 DNA sequence: TGTGCCAGCAGCTCGGGATTCCAAGAGACCCAGTACTTC. Amino acid sequence: CASSSGFQETQYF. The chain uses TRBV11-2 and TRBJ2-5, with a tentative D call TRBD2 (5 bases). The ends were cut back, 4 bases at V and 1 base at J, with 7 bases in the middle. The CDR3 consists of 13 residues. In germline, CDR1 is SGHAT, CDR2 FQNNGV.